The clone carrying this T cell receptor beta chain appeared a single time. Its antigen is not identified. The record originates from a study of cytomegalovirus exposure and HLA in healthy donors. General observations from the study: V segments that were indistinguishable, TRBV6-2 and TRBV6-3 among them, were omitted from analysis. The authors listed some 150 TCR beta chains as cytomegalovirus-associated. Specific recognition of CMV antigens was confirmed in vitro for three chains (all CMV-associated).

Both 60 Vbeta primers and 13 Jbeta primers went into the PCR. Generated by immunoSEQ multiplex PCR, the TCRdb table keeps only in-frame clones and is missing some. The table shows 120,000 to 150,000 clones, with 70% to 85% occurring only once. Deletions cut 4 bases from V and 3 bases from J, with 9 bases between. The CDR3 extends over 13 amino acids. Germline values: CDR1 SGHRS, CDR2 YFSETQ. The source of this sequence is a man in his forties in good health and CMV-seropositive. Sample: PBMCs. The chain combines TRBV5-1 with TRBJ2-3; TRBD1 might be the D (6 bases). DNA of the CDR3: TGCGCCAGCAGCAGAACAGGGACAGATACGCAGTATTTT. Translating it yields CASSRTGTDTQYF. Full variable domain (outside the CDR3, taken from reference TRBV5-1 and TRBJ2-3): KAGVTQTPRYLIKTRGQQVTLSCSPISGHRSVSWYQQTPGQGLQFLFEYFSETQRNKGNFPGRFSGRQFSNSRSEMNVSTLELGDSALYLCASSRTGTDTQYFGPGTRLTVL.